These 15 T cell receptor beta chains came from one sample sequenced in a study of T cells in Graves' hyperthyroidism and ophthalmopathy. RNA transcripts provided the source from which TCR beta CDR3 regions were amplified. RT-PCR in the first round (using the HTBI primer set) targeted the TCR CDR3. TCRdb itself ran the multiplex PCR reads through MiXCR, one entry per CDR3 protein. The profile shows about 290,000 distinct CDR3 sequences, roughly an eighth of them singletons. The sequenced sample consisted of blood. The source is a woman aged 40 to 49 with Graves' hyperthyroidism.

Regarding this clonotype: Since a much larger clone is just one base distant, this may be a read error. CDR3 coding DNA: TGCGCCAGCAGTTCGACGGGACAGTCAAGGCAAAAACTGTTTTTT. Amino acid sequence: CASSSTGQSRQKLFF. The V gene is TRBV5-1, the J gene TRBJ1-4; 7 positions match TRBD1. Trimming cost V 5 bases and J 9 bases; bases outside gene matches: 13. The CDR3 runs to 15 residues. The germline V gene has CDR1 SGHRS and CDR2 YFSETQ.

This clonotype was counted many times. This chain joins TRBV28 and TRBJ1-5, with 7 nucleotides matching TRBD1. V lost 5 bases to trimming and J lost 5 bases; unmatched junction nucleotides: 9. CDR3 length: 15 residues. From germline, CDR1 is MDHEN and CDR2 SYDVKM. CDR3 protein: CASSPTTGPYQPQHF. The DNA of the CDR3 is TGTGCCAGCAGTCCCACGACAGGGCCTTATCAGCCCCAGCATTTT.

This clonotype was detected many times. This chain uses TRBV6-1 with TRBJ2-5; D might be TRBD2 (6 bases). This CDR3 comprises 15 residues. The V end was cut by 2 bases, the J end by 3 bases, with 13 bases between. Germline V CDR1 and CDR2: MNHNS, SASEGT. The chain's CDR3 is CASSEYGGAEETQYF. CDR3 sequence (DNA): TGTGCCAGCAGTGAATACGGAGGGGCGGAAGAGACCCAGTACTTC.

This chain uses TRBV27 with TRBJ2-6; D not resolved. The germline V gene encodes CDR1 MNHEY and CDR2 SMNVEV (reference sequence). V was cut by 8 bases and J by 2 bases, with 7 bases left in between. This CDR3 contains 13 residues. In DNA form, the CDR3 reads TGTGCCAGCCCCCCCCCTGGGGCCAACGTCCTGACTTTC. Translated: CASPPPGANVLTF.

V is TRBV10-1 and J is TRBJ2-1, with TRBD2 identical over 10 bases. J gave up 7 bases and V 3 bases, and 6 bases lay outside the gene matches. The CDR3 sequence is 15 residues long. Per germline, CDR1 WNHNN and CDR2 SYGVQD (reference sequence). CDR3 in DNA: TGCGCCAGCAGTGATGAGCGGGAGGGGGGGAATGAGCAGTTCTTC. Protein product: CASSDEREGGNEQFF.

There are a few counts of this clonotype. Compared with germline, one end of the junction differs, possibly owing to a read error. This chain uses TRBV2 with TRBJ1-2, with 10 nucleotides matching TRBD1. Germline V lookup: CDR1 SNHLY, CDR2 FYNNEI. This CDR3 comprises 14 residues. The CDR3 spells CASRGDRGPYGYIF. The CDR3, as DNA: TGTGCCAGCAGAGGGGACAGGGGACCCTATGGCTACATCTTC.

At least ten counts were recorded for this clonotype. The chain recombines TRBV6-2 or TRBV6-3 with TRBJ1-5; D is uncertain. V shed 0 bases and J shed 0 bases, with 9 bases lying between them. The V gene's germline CDR1 is MNHEY and CDR2 SVGEGT. The length of the CDR3 is 16 residues. The CDR3 here is CASSYSGLYSNQPQHF. For the CDR3, the DNA is TGTGCCAGCAGTTACTCAGGGTTGTATAGCAATCAGCCCCAGCATTTT.

Ten or more counts support this clonotype. The CDR3 spells CASSYFRGAEAFF. CDR3 DNA sequence: TGTGCCAGCAGTTACTTCAGGGGTGCTGAAGCTTTCTTT. This chain joins TRBV6-5 and TRBJ1-1; D possibly corresponds to TRBD1 (6 bases). With 1 base removed from V and 6 bases from J, the gap between germline ends came to 9 bases. The CDR3 covers 13 residues. Germline CDR1 MNHEY, CDR2 SVGAGI.

This clonotype was counted between two and nine times. The rearrangement joins TRBV10-3 to TRBJ2-2; TRBD2 matches at 8 bases. V shed 6 bases and J 6 bases; nucleotides not matched to a gene: 6. CDR3 length equals 14 residues. The germline CDR1 and CDR2 sequences are ENHRY and SYGVKD. The chain's CDR3 is CAIREAGDPGELFF. CDR3 nucleotides: TGTGCCATCAGGGAAGCGGGAGATCCCGGGGAGCTGTTTTTT.

The chain is built from TRBV9 and TRBJ2-7; 8 nucleotides agree with TRBD1. Germline V lookup: CDR1 SGDLS, CDR2 YYNGEE. V shed 2 bases, J shed 2 bases, and the junction held 6 bases outside the gene matches. This CDR3 has 15 residues. CDR3 amino acids: CASSVAAGQAYEQYF. In DNA, the CDR3 is TGTGCCAGCAGCGTCGCCGCGGGACAGGCCTACGAGCAGTACTTC.

The chain couples TRBV7-9 to TRBJ2-7; TRBD2 matches at 8 bases. Trimming took 1 base from V and 3 from J; bases not matched to a gene: 14. Germline V gives CDR1 SEHNR, CDR2 FQNEAQ (reference sequence). The CDR3 consists of 18 residues. CDR3 region: CASSLVSPRVLAGYEQYF. For the CDR3, the DNA is TGTGCCAGCAGCTTAGTGTCCCCCAGGGTTCTAGCGGGCTACGAGCAGTACTTC.

The rearrangement links TRBV9 to TRBJ1-3, with no clear D. The CDR3 sequence is 14 residues long. CDR1 and CDR2 (germline): SGDLS, YYNGEE. The V end was cut by 2 bases, the J end by 4 bases, with 10 bases between. The CDR3 region has the DNA TGTGCCAGCAGCGTTTGGGAAGGCGGAAACACCATATATTTT. Translating gives CASSVWEGGNTIYF. Drawing the rest from reference TRBV9 and TRBJ1-3, the complete variable domain is DSGVTQTPKHLITATGQRVTLRCSPRSGDLSVYWYQQSLDQGLQFLIQYYNGEERAKGNILERFSAQQFPDLHSELNLSSLELGDSALYFCASSVWEGGNTIYFGEGSWLTVV.

This clonotype was observed a handful of times. The J gene is TRBJ1-5, the V gene TRBV19, with TRBD1 identical over 11 bases. J lost 6 bases, V lost 3 bases, and 7 bases had no gene match. Per germline, CDR1 LNHDA and CDR2 SQIVND (reference sequence). CDR3 length: 16 residues. CDR3 residues: CASSMGQGVFSQPQHF. The DNA of the CDR3 is TGTGCCAGTAGTATGGGACAGGGGGTTTTCAGTCAGCCCCAGCATTTT.

This clonotype was seen many times. The V and J genes are TRBV29-1 and TRBJ2-1, with no clear D. The CDR3 totals 12 residues. Germline CDR1 reads SQVTM; CDR2 reads ANQGSEA. Trimming shortened V by 7 bases and J by 9 bases, and 16 bases separated the two germline ends. The CDR3 here is CSAQSDKGEQFF. The CDR3 DNA is TGCAGCGCTCAGTCCGATAAGGGTGAGCAGTTCTTC.

This clonotype was counted only a few times. The chain combines TRBV7-9 with TRBJ2-1, with TRBD2 matching 9 bases. The CDR3 covers 15 residues. Germline V lookup: CDR1 SEHNR, CDR2 FQNEAQ (reference sequence). V trimming: 1 base; J trimming: 5 bases; junction bases outside the gene matches: 3. The CDR3 sequence is CASSLGGRAHNEQFF. The CDR3 bases are TGTGCCAGCAGCTTAGGCGGGAGGGCCCACAATGAGCAGTTCTTC.